One and the same sample provided the 32 T cell receptor beta chains below, sequenced in a study of PD-1 blockade in classical Hodgkin lymphoma. Clones were sequenced by immunoSEQ multiplex PCR, and TCRdb holds only the in-frame ones, with some missing. The top ten hold approximately 3.4% of the sample, which has 20,000 to 30,000 clones, 60% to 80% seen once. Each patient's relapse followed autologous stem cell transplantation, and brentuximab vedotin exposure varied. This sample comprised peripheral blood mononuclear cells (PBMCs), obtained at baseline. The receptors here all came from a human donor with classical Hodgkin lymphoma.

V and J are TRBV7-3 and TRBJ2-1, with TRBD2 matching over 11 bases. CDR1 is SGHTA, CDR2 FQGTGA, per germline. The CDR3 is made up of 17 amino acids. The junction had 8 bases not matched to a gene; V was cut back by 2 bases and J by 5 bases. CDR3 in DNA: TGTGCCAGCAGCTTATATGGTTCGGGACTAGCGGACAATGAGCAGTTCTTC. It translates to CASSLYGSGLADNEQFF.

This clone was counted between two and nine times. This rearrangement joins TRBV25-1 to TRBJ1-6; D gene ambiguous. The germline V and J ends were trimmed by 8 bases and 7 bases, with 12 bases remaining between them. CDR1 and CDR2 from the germline V gene are MGHDK and SYGVNS. The length of the CDR3 is 13 residues. The DNA for the CDR3 is TGTGCCAGCGCCGGTGGCGGGAATTCACCCCTCCACTTT. Translation: CASAGGGNSPLHF.

This clone was seen a few times. The CDR3 region has the DNA TGTGCCAGCAGTGAAGGGCCCAGCGTCGACACCGGGGAGCTGTTTTTT. This gives the protein CASSEGPSVDTGELFF. The chain combines TRBV2 with TRBJ2-2, with D hard to call. Germline V gene sequence: CDR1 SNHLY, CDR2 FYNNEI. The CDR3 is 16 residues long. The ends were cut back, 1 base at V and 3 bases at J, with 12 bases in the middle.

The V and J genes are TRBV29-1 and TRBJ2-7; 8 nucleotides align to TRBD1. From germline, CDR1 is SQVTM and CDR2 ANQGSEA. CDR3 size: 14 residues. J was trimmed by 5 bases and V by 3 bases; bases with no gene match: 9. Here the CDR3 DNA reads TGCAGCGTTGACCCTTTAGGGACAGGCAACGAGCAGTACTTC. Translated, it gives CSVDPLGTGNEQYF.

The rearrangement uses TRBV18 and TRBJ2-5, with D uncertain. The germline CDR1 and CDR2 sequences are KGHSH and LQKENI. The CDR3 is made up of 13 amino acids. V lost 4 bases, J lost 2 bases, and 8 bases lay in between. CDR3 nucleotide sequence: TGTGCCAGCTCACTCGGCAGACAAGAGACCCAGTACTTC. It is translated as CASSLGRQETQYF.

The chain links TRBV6-1 to TRBJ2-3; no definite D call. This CDR3 spans 11 amino acids. Germline CDR1 MNHNS, CDR2 SASEGT. V was trimmed by 7 bases and J by 6 bases, leaving 8 bases between them. The CDR3 DNA sequence: TGTGCCAGCAAGCTCCTCGATACGCAGTATTTT. It is translated as CASKLLDTQYF.

The chain combines TRBV30 with TRBJ2-2; possible D gene TRBD2, 6 bases. Germline loops: CDR1 GTSNPN, CDR2 SVGIG (reference sequence). CDR3 length: 15 residues. The germline V and J ends were trimmed by 0 bases and 7 bases, with 15 bases remaining between them. CDR3 in DNA: TGTGCCTGGAGTGTAATTCGGGGGACGGGCGGGGAGCTGTTTTTT. Translating gives CAWSVIRGTGGELFF.

The V gene is TRBV4-3, the J gene TRBJ2-6; no reliable D call. The CDR3 is 15 residues long. The V end lost 1 base, the J end lost 2 bases, and 6 bases lay between the germline ends. Germline V gene lookup returns CDR1 LGHNA and CDR2 YSLEER. For the CDR3, the DNA is TGCGCCAGCAGCCAAGTTCCTGCTGGGGCCAACGTCCTGACTTTC. This translates into CASSQVPAGANVLTF.

V gene TRBV19 combines with J gene TRBJ2-7, with 9 bases fitting TRBD1. Germline trimming cut 7 bases from V and 3 bases from J; bases unmatched to any gene: 7. This CDR3 comprises 14 residues. Germline CDR1 and CDR2: LNHDA and SQIVND (reference sequence). The CDR3 is CASTPGQGNYEQYF. For the CDR3, the DNA is TGTGCCAGTACCCCGGGACAGGGAAACTACGAGCAGTACTTC.

CDR3 bases: TGCAGCGTTGTACTGGAGAGCAATCAGCCCCAGCATTTT. Translated: CSVVLESNQPQHF. The chain is built from TRBV29-1 and TRBJ1-5; D uncertain. The CDR3 extends over 13 amino acids. Trimming cost V 4 bases and J 1 base, with 8 bases left between them. Per germline, CDR1 SQVTM and CDR2 ANQGSEA.

The chain joins TRBV7-9 to TRBJ2-1; no clear D. V was trimmed by 1 base and J by 0 bases, leaving 4 bases between them. The germline CDR1 and CDR2 sequences are SEHNR and FQNEAQ (reference sequence). This CDR3 is built from 14 residues. The CDR3 sequence: CASSLGISYNEQFF. CDR3 coding DNA: TGTGCCAGCAGCTTAGGCATCTCCTACAATGAGCAGTTCTTC.

This chain joins TRBV4-2 and TRBJ2-1; no clear D gene. Trimming removed 2 bases from V and 7 bases from J, with 9 bases in between. The germline V gene has CDR1 LGHNA and CDR2 YNFKEQ. CDR3 size: 13 residues. The CDR3 DNA reads as TGTGCCAGCAGCCAATACTCGGCAAATGAGCAGTTCTTC. It translates to CASSQYSANEQFF.

This clone appeared a single time. The chain couples TRBV7-2 to TRBJ1-2; D is unresolved. Trimming stripped 11 bases from V and 8 bases from J, with 24 bases between. CDR3 length equals 14 residues. The germline V gene encodes CDR1 SGHTA and CDR2 FQGNSA. The CDR3 here is CAAGLGSYSYGYTF. The CDR3, as DNA: TGTGCCGCCGGATTGGGCAGTTATTCCTACGGCTACACCTTC.

The V call is TRBV12-5, the J call TRBJ2-7, with 7 positions matching TRBD1. Germline CDR1 and CDR2: LGHNT and FRNRAP. The CDR3 spans 14 residues. The V gene end was trimmed by 6 bases and the J gene end by 5 bases; junction bases not matched to a gene: 10. CDR3 sequence reads: CASGLTGMSDEQYF. For the CDR3, the DNA is TGTGCTAGTGGCTTGACAGGGATGAGTGACGAGCAGTACTTC. Using reference TRBV12-5 and TRBJ2-7 for the parts outside the CDR3, the full variable domain is DARVTQTPRHKVTEMGQEVTMRCQPILGHNTVFWYRQTMMQGLELLAYFRNRAPLDDSGMPKDRFSAEMPDATLATLKIQPSEPRDSAVYFCASGLTGMSDEQYFGPGTRLTVT.

This clone came up a few times. This chain connects TRBV18 to TRBJ1-1, with a tentative D call TRBD1 (5 bases). This CDR3 has 15 residues. Germline-derived CDR1 and CDR2 are KGHSH and LQKENI. V was pared by 0 bases and J by 4 bases, with 12 bases between. As DNA, the CDR3 is TGTGCCAGCTCACCACCGCCCGGGGGTGCCACTGAAGCTTTCTTT. This translates into CASSPPPGGATEAFF.

This clone is classed as medium-sized. V usage is TRBV19 and J usage is TRBJ1-2; TRBD1 is a possible D gene (6 bases). Trimming removed 5 bases from V and 2 bases from J, with 15 bases in between. The CDR3 runs 15 residues. Germline loops: CDR1 LNHDA, CDR2 SQIVND (reference sequence). CDR3 loop: CASSLEQGGNYGYTF. Written as DNA, the CDR3 is TGTGCCAGTAGTTTGGAACAGGGTGGAAACTATGGCTACACCTTC.

This chain links TRBV4-1 with TRBJ2-6; D is possibly TRBD2 (6 bases). This CDR3 has 19 residues. Trimming stripped 0 bases from V and 1 base from J, with 16 bases between. Germline V gene sequence: CDR1 MGHRA, CDR2 YSYEKL. The DNA for the CDR3 is TGCGCCAGCAGCCAAGAGGAGGAGGGTGTCTTTTCTGGGGCCAACGTCCTGACTTTC. Protein: CASSQEEEGVFSGANVLTF.

Only a few counts were recorded for this clone. This rearrangement joins TRBV28 to TRBJ2-2, with TRBD1 identical over 7 bases. V shed 2 bases, J shed 2 bases, and the junction held 2 bases outside the gene matches. Germline loops: CDR1 MDHEN, CDR2 SYDVKM. The CDR3 totals 15 residues. The CDR3: CASSLRQGNTGELFF. CDR3 DNA sequence: TGTGCCAGCAGTTTACGACAGGGAAACACCGGGGAGCTGTTTTTT.

The chain employs TRBV5-6 and TRBJ1-4; 10 bases are shared with TRBD1. Germline V lookup: CDR1 SGHDT, CDR2 YYEEEE. V was pared by 1 base and J by 12 bases, with 9 bases of the junction left unmatched. This CDR3 has 15 residues. CDR3 sequence: CASSLPGTGELELFF. The CDR3, as DNA: TGTGCCAGCAGCTTGCCCGGGACAGGGGAGCTCGAACTGTTTTTT.

The V gene is TRBV7-3, the J gene TRBJ1-1; perhaps TRBD1 as D (6 bases). There are 15 residues in the CDR3. Germline V gives CDR1 SGHTA, CDR2 FQGTGA. Between the trimmed V and J ends, which lost 1 base and 1 base, there was a span of 10 bases. The CDR3 loop is CASSLNGGANTEAFF. The CDR3 nucleotides are TGTGCCAGCAGCTTAAATGGGGGCGCGAACACTGAAGCTTTCTTT. The variable domain in full, with the rest retrieved from reference TRBV7-3 and TRBJ1-1, is GAGVSQTPSNKVTEKGKYVELRCDPISGHTALYWYRQSLGQGPEFLIYFQGTGAADDSGLPNDRFFAVRPEGSVSTLKIQRTERGDSAVYLCASSLNGGANTEAFFGQGTRLTVV.

The CDR3 reads CASSLVPGWGTTDIHEQFF. DNA of the CDR3: TGTGCCAGCAGCTTAGTTCCGGGATGGGGAACTACAGATATCCATGAGCAGTTCTTC. The chain combines TRBV7-2 with TRBJ2-1; maybe TRBD2 (5 bases). The CDR3 is 19 amino acids. Germline CDR1 SGHTA, CDR2 FQGNSA. V was clipped by 1 base and J by 8 bases, with 27 bases between them.

This clone has only one observation. CDR3 coding DNA: TGTGCCAGTACTCACCGGGACAGGGCTCACGGGGAGCTGTTTTTT. Translation: CASTHRDRAHGELFF. The chain combines TRBV19 with TRBJ2-2, with TRBD1 matching 9 bases. Germline V lookup: CDR1 LNHDA, CDR2 SQIVND (reference sequence). The V segment lost 7 bases and the J segment 7 bases; nucleotides outside the gene matches: 10. The CDR3 loop spans 15 amino acids.

The gene calls are TRBV11-3 and TRBJ2-1; either TRBD1 or TRBD2 may supply D (5 bases each). V was shortened by 5 bases and J by 5 bases, with 13 bases between the two germline ends. CDR3 length: 14 residues. Germline V gene data show CDR1 as SGHNT and CDR2 as YENEEA. The CDR3 is CASSPRDGDNEQFF. In DNA, the CDR3 is TGTGCCAGCAGCCCGAGGGACGGAGACAATGAGCAGTTCTTC.

V and J are TRBV7-9 and TRBJ1-1; maybe TRBD1 (6 bases). In germline, CDR1 is SEHNR, CDR2 FQNEAQ (reference sequence). V lost 3 bases and J lost 3, with 11 bases in between. The CDR3 runs to 14 residues. Here the CDR3 reads CASSLGEGDTEAFF. The CDR3 nucleotides read TGTGCCAGCAGCTTGGGGGAGGGGGACACTGAAGCTTTCTTT. The whole variable domain, remainder taken from reference TRBV7-9 and TRBJ1-1, is DTGVSQNPRHKITKRGQNVTFRCDPISEHNRLYWYRQTLGQGPEFLTYFQNEAQLEKSRLLSDRFSAERPKGSFSTLEIQRTEQGDSAMYLCASSLGEGDTEAFFGQGTRLTVV.

The chain employs TRBV7-9 and TRBJ2-7, with 8 bases lining up with TRBD2. There are 15 residues in the CDR3. J lost 3 bases, V lost 4 bases, and 8 bases had no gene match. Per the germline V gene, CDR1 is SEHNR and CDR2 is FQNEAQ (reference sequence). The chain's CDR3 is CASSWRGDDNYEQYF. The DNA for the CDR3 is TGTGCCAGCAGCTGGCGGGGGGACGATAACTACGAGCAGTACTTC.

The rearrangement links TRBV5-6 to TRBJ1-2; 9 nucleotides match TRBD1. The CDR3 is 17 amino acids. Germline CDR1 reads SGHDT; CDR2 reads YYEEEE. The junction had 17 bases not matched to a gene; V was cut back by 4 bases and J by 7 bases. The CDR3 region has the DNA TGTGCCAGCAGCCCCTCGTTTCCGATACAGGGGGCGGTTGGCTACACCTTC. Amino acids: CASSPSFPIQGAVGYTF.

The chain recombines TRBV5-4 with TRBJ2-7, with D possibly matching TRBD1 (6 bases). Germline lookup yields CDR1 SGHNT and CDR2 YYREEE (reference sequence). The CDR3 has 14 residues. Trimming stripped 0 bases from V and 2 bases from J, with 9 bases between. Here the CDR3 DNA reads TGTGCCAGCAGCTTGGATGCAGGGGCCTACGAGCAGTACTTC. Translated, it gives CASSLDAGAYEQYF.

Note on this clone: The junction and the germline gene differ at one end; a read error may be behind it. This chain connects TRBV19 to TRBJ1-1, with 7 positions matching TRBD1. Germline V gene lookup returns CDR1 LNHDA and CDR2 SQIVND (reference sequence). The CDR3 loop spans 12 amino acids. CDR3 sequence: CASSIPGGPSIF. The CDR3 region has the DNA TGTGCCAGTAGTATACCAGGGGGTCCATCCATATTT.

The CDR3 region is CAWGQGPEQYF. The CDR3 region has the DNA TGTGCCTGGGGGCAGGGTCCCGAGCAGTACTTC. The chain carries TRBV30 and TRBJ2-7; a possible D gene is TRBD1 (5 bases). From germline, CDR1 is GTSNPN and CDR2 SVGIG (reference sequence). Trimming left V 5 bases short and J 6 bases short, with 11 bases between. The CDR3 totals 11 residues.

The J gene is TRBJ1-3, the V gene TRBV7-6; 11 bases align to TRBD1. The germline gives CDR1 SGHVS, CDR2 FNYEAQ. V shed 5 bases and J 2 bases; nucleotides not matched to a gene: 2. This CDR3 is 15 amino acids long. Here the CDR3 reads CASSPGQGAGNTIYF. In DNA form, the CDR3 reads TGTGCCAGCAGCCCGGGACAGGGGGCTGGAAACACCATATATTTT.

The rearrangement uses TRBV27 and TRBJ1-1; maybe TRBD1 (5 bases). The CDR3 totals 11 residues. Germline V gene sequence: CDR1 MNHEY, CDR2 SMNVEV (reference sequence). The V end lost 11 bases, the J end lost 3 bases, and 10 bases lay between the germline ends. CDR3 coding DNA: TGTGCCTCCGGGGGTTACACTGAAGCTTTCTTT. Its translation: CASGGYTEAFF.

The rearrangement uses TRBV7-2 and TRBJ2-7; 7 bases are a match to TRBD1. Germline CDR1 is SGHTA and CDR2 is FQGNSA. This CDR3 spans 14 amino acids. V lost 7 bases, J lost 4 bases, and 10 bases stayed unmatched. DNA for the CDR3: TGTGCCAGCACCGAAGGGGGCGGCCGGTACGAGCAGTACTTC. Encoded protein: CASTEGGGRYEQYF.